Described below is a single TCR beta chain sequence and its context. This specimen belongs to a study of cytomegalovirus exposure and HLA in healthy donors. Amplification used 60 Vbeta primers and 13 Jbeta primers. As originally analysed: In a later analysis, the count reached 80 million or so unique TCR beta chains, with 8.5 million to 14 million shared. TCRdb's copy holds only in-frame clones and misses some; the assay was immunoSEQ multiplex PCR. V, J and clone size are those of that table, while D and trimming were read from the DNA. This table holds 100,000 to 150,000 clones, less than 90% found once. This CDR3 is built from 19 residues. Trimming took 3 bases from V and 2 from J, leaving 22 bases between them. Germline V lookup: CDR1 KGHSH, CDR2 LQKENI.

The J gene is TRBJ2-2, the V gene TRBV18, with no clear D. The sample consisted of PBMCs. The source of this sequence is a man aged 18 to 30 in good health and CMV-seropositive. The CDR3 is CASSPPGPRLYFNTGELFF. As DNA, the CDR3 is TGTGCCAGCTCACCCCCGGGTCCTCGCCTGTACTTTAACACCGGGGAGCTGTTTTTT.